One TCR beta chain is described in this entry. The study assigned cohorts using participant-reported clinical history. In Cohort 3, a recovered donor had either two negative PCRs, clearance, or symptom resolution. V trimming: 4 bases; J trimming: 7 bases; junction bases outside the gene matches: 3. Germline assignment: CDR1 SGHDT and CDR2 YYEEEE. The CDR3 sequence is 14 residues long. This specimen belongs to a study of blood T cell repertoires in COVID-19. Study-wide context: Nucleic acid was either cDNA or gDNA, and it came from T cells, B-cell-depleted T cells, or PBMCs.

Repertoires were generated with immunoSEQ multiplex PCR, while TCRdb's copy carries only in-frame clones and drops some. The table has 180,000 or so clones, approximately 83% seen once. The source material was PBMCs or T cells enriched from blood (not recorded which). This clonotype was obtained from a woman aged 60-75 years who had recovered from COVID-19. This chain connects TRBV5-6 to TRBJ1-6; 9 bases are shared with TRBD1. CDR3 coding DNA: TGTGCCAGCAGCCGGGACAGGGAAAATTCACCCCTCCACTTT. Encoded protein: CASSRDRENSPLHF.